This T cell receptor (beta chain) was found in a study of shared T cell receptors in the human thymus. Clones were sequenced by immunoSEQ multiplex PCR, and TCRdb holds only the in-frame ones, with some missing. The table includes approximately 490,000 clones, approximately 80% detected once. Germline values: CDR1 MNHEY, CDR2 SVGAGI. The CDR3 extends over 15 amino acids. The V segment lost 4 bases and the J segment 3 bases; nucleotides outside the gene matches: 8. This sample also appeared in a second study, on human thymus T cells. That work adds: Finnish infants who were healthy and having corrective surgery for congenital heart defects made up the donors. Thymic tissue was derived from resections collected during corrective heart surgery. Thymic and blood repertoires showed apparently biased V and J gene usage. Related research examined unrelated individuals and reported that their thymic repertoires overlapped highly.

The chain combines TRBV6-5 with TRBJ2-7; 8 bases match TRBD1. The TCR sequence derives from a boy under two years old with a congenital heart defect. Sequencing was performed on thymocytes. This CDR3 is CASSFDVDRVYEQYF. Written as DNA, the CDR3 is TGTGCCAGCAGTTTCGACGTGGACAGGGTCTACGAGCAGTACTTC.